Presented here are 24 T cell receptor beta chains from one specimen sequenced in a study of shared clonotypes between healthy human individuals (TCRdb year 2020). For the CD8 naive samples, CD45RO-negative cells were positively selected for CCR7, yielding a CD45RA+CCR7+ population from which TemRA cells were excluded. Receptor amplification or capture employed the immunoSEQ multiplex PCR assay. Here the immuneACCESS table is served through TCRdb, limited to in-frame sequences with V and J called. Missing clones are a known gap in these copies; in checked studies unresolved V genes cover under half, and the rest lacks a known reason. For this sample the table gives around 580,000 clones, of which roughly 98% were detected only once. The ten largest clones add up to approximately 0.3% of the sample. Sequencing used naive CD8+ T cells sorted from blood. Read against the paper, the sample's cell subset or site label means: CD45RA+CCR7+. The source is a man aged 30 to 39 in good health.

The chain combines TRBV7-9 with TRBJ2-1, with D unclear. Trimming cost V 4 bases and J 3 bases, with 4 bases left between them. The germline V gene has CDR1 SEHNR and CDR2 FQNEAQ (reference sequence). The length of the CDR3 is 12 residues. The CDR3 protein is CASSSYYNEQFF. The CDR3 DNA follows: TGTGCCAGCAGCTCCTACTACAATGAGCAGTTCTTC. Full variable domain (remainder filled in from reference TRBV7-9 and TRBJ2-1): DTGVSQNPRHKITKRGQNVTFRCDPISEHNRLYWYRQTLGQGPEFLTYFQNEAQLEKSRLLSDRFSAERPKGSFSTLEIQRTEQGDSAMYLCASSSYYNEQFFGPGTRLTVL.

The chain links TRBV2 to TRBJ1-2; D ambiguous. The V end lost 5 bases, the J end lost 11 bases, and 12 bases lay between the germline ends. The CDR3 length is 11 residues. Looked up from germline, CDR1 is SNHLY and CDR2 is FYNNEI. Here the CDR3 DNA reads TGTGCCAGCAGTCGGGCGGCGGTGTACACCTTC. Translated: CASSRAAVYTF.

The chain recombines TRBV5-4 with TRBJ1-5; D unresolved. In germline, CDR1 is SGHNT, CDR2 YYREEE (reference sequence). This CDR3 comprises 12 residues. The V end lost 4 bases, the J end lost 7 bases, and 9 bases lay between the germline ends. The CDR3 is CASSRQEQPQHF. The CDR3 nucleotides read TGTGCCAGCAGCCGGCAGGAACAGCCCCAGCATTTT. Full variable domain (missing parts from reference TRBV5-4 and TRBJ1-5): ETGVTQSPTHLIKTRGQQVTLRCSSQSGHNTVSWYQQALGQGPQFIFQYYREEENGRGNFPPRFSGLQFPNYSSELNVNALELDDSALYLCASSRQEQPQHFGDGTRLSIL.

The J gene is TRBJ1-5, the V gene TRBV28; possible D gene TRBD1, 6 bases. The CDR3 is 15 amino acids. Germline V gene lookup returns CDR1 MDHEN and CDR2 SYDVKM. V lost 7 bases and J lost 0, with 13 bases in between. CDR3 sequence reads: CASTLQGASNQPQHF. The CDR3 DNA sequence: TGTGCCAGCACCTTACAGGGAGCTAGCAATCAGCCCCAGCATTTT.

This clone was recorded once. This rearrangement joins TRBV2 to TRBJ2-1; D not certain. V gave up 7 bases and J gave up 8 bases, with 9 bases separating them. From germline, CDR1 is SNHLY and CDR2 FYNNEI. The CDR3 is 11 residues long. The CDR3 DNA follows: TGTGCCAGCATGCAGGTCTATGAGCAGTTCTTC. Amino acids: CASMQVYEQFF.

The V and J genes are TRBV28 and TRBJ1-2, with 11 bases fitting TRBD1. Germline CDR1 and CDR2: MDHEN and SYDVKM. The V and J ends lost 1 base and 8 bases, in that order; junction bases with no gene match: 6. The CDR3 length is 15 residues. CDR3 residues: CASSLFLDRGQGYTF. DNA for the CDR3: TGTGCCAGCAGTTTATTCCTGGACAGGGGGCAAGGCTACACCTTC.

The chain joins TRBV4-1 to TRBJ1-1; TRBD1 matches 7 bases. This CDR3 region has 15 residues. The V gene end was trimmed by 1 base and the J gene end by 5 bases; junction bases not matched to a gene: 7. Germline lookup yields CDR1 MGHRA and CDR2 YSYEKL. The CDR3 DNA reads as TGCGCCAGCAGCCAAGTTGACAGGGAGGTGACTGAAGCTTTCTTT. Translation gives CASSQVDREVTEAFF.

The chain links TRBV27 to TRBJ2-2, with unresolved D. The V end was cut by 5 bases, the J end by 7 bases, with 14 bases between. Germline values: CDR1 MNHEY, CDR2 SMNVEV (reference sequence). The CDR3 length is 14 residues. CDR3 protein: CASSQGPQDGELFF. Here the CDR3 DNA reads TGTGCCAGCAGTCAAGGCCCTCAGGACGGGGAGCTGTTTTTT.

A remark on this clone: Other nucleotide sequences from this sample produce the same CDR3. The J gene is TRBJ2-7, the V gene TRBV14, with no clear D. The CDR3 covers 12 residues. CDR1 and CDR2 (germline): SGHDN, FVKESK. V shed 1 base and J shed 2 bases, with 3 bases lying between them. The CDR3 nucleotides are TGTGCCAGCAGCCAAGTGGCCTACGAGCAGTACTTC. Amino acid sequence: CASSQVAYEQYF.

V gene TRBV7-9 combines with J gene TRBJ2-7; D is ambiguous. The germline V and J ends were trimmed by 4 bases and 5 bases, with 9 bases remaining between them. From germline, CDR1 is SEHNR and CDR2 FQNEAQ (reference sequence). This CDR3 spans 12 amino acids. The CDR3 loop is CASSSPGNEQYF. In DNA form, the CDR3 reads TGTGCCAGCAGCTCTCCTGGGAACGAGCAGTACTTC.

V usage is TRBV6-6 and J usage is TRBJ2-1; 10 positions agree with TRBD2. Germline V gene data show CDR1 as MNHNY and CDR2 as SVGAGI (reference sequence). Germline trimming cut 10 bases from V and 8 bases from J; bases unmatched to any gene: 5. This CDR3 is built from 12 residues. The chain's CDR3 is CATRTSGDEQFF. Written as DNA, the CDR3 is TGTGCCACGAGGACTAGCGGAGATGAGCAGTTCTTC.

This chain joins TRBV7-9 and TRBJ2-3; 10 nucleotides agree with TRBD2. CDR1 is SEHNR, CDR2 FQNEAQ, per germline (reference sequence). J was trimmed by 6 bases and V by 4 bases; bases with no gene match: 7. The CDR3 consists of 15 residues. The CDR3 protein is CASSSASGRLDTQYF. The CDR3 DNA sequence: TGTGCCAGCAGCTCAGCTAGCGGGAGATTGGATACGCAGTATTTT.

This sequence joins TRBV2 and TRBJ2-1, with TRBD1 identical over 9 bases. Germline CDR1 and CDR2: SNHLY and FYNNEI. The CDR3 sequence is 15 residues long. Trimming took 2 bases from V and 8 from J; bases not matched to a gene: 7. The CDR3 loop is CASSERDRALDEQFF. For the CDR3, the DNA is TGTGCCAGCAGTGAAAGGGACAGGGCTCTCGATGAGCAGTTCTTC. The full variable domain, with the rest looked up from reference TRBV2 and TRBJ2-1, is EPEVTQTPSHQVTQMGQEVILRCVPISNHLYFYWYRQILGQKVEFLVSFYNNEISEKSEIFDDQFSVERPDGSNFTLKIRSTKLEDSAMYFCASSERDRALDEQFFGPGTRLTVL.

The chain couples TRBV7-9 to TRBJ2-5; TRBD2 might be the D (6 bases). V lost 3 bases, J lost 1 base, and 12 bases lay in between. CDR1 and CDR2 from the germline V gene are SEHNR and FQNEAQ (reference sequence). The CDR3 runs 15 residues. CDR3 region: CASSLGLPPQETQYF. CDR3 DNA sequence: TGTGCCAGCAGCTTGGGACTCCCGCCCCAAGAGACCCAGTACTTC.

This clone was recorded only once. The chain carries TRBV2 and TRBJ1-5; D ambiguous. V was cut by 8 bases and J by 3 bases, with 14 bases left in between. The CDR3 consists of 14 residues. Germline CDR1 SNHLY, CDR2 FYNNEI. CDR3 region: CASCDGPLNQPQHF. The CDR3 region has the DNA TGTGCCAGCTGCGACGGACCTCTCAATCAGCCCCAGCATTTT.

The chain links TRBV19 to TRBJ1-2, with TRBD1 identical over 7 bases. Germline CDR1 LNHDA, CDR2 SQIVND (reference sequence). The CDR3 sequence is 15 residues long. V gave up 3 bases and J gave up 4 bases; unmatched junction bases: 8. CDR3 nucleotide sequence: TGTGCCAGTAGTATCGCAACAGGGGATGCCTATGGCTACACCTTC. This encodes CASSIATGDAYGYTF.

The rearrangement joins TRBV6-5 to TRBJ2-2; D unclear. The CDR3 is 12 amino acids. Germline V gives CDR1 MNHEY, CDR2 SVGAGI. V gave up 4 bases and J gave up 4 bases, with 4 bases separating them. Here the CDR3 reads CASSLLTGELFF. In nucleotides, the CDR3 is TGTGCCAGCAGTTTACTCACCGGGGAGCTGTTTTTT.

The V call is TRBV29-1, the J call TRBJ1-2; no definite D call. The V gene lost 2 bases and the J gene lost 6 bases, with 7 bases spanning the gap. CDR1 and CDR2 (germline): SQVTM, ANQGSEA. The CDR3 loop spans 11 amino acids. CDR3 DNA: TGCAGCGTTGAATTGGACCATGGCTACACCTTC. Residues: CSVELDHGYTF.

V usage is TRBV10-1 and J usage is TRBJ2-1; tentatively, D is TRBD2 (6 bases). The CDR3 is made up of 14 amino acids. Trimming removed 8 bases at V and 9 bases at J, with 20 bases between. The germline gives CDR1 WNHNN, CDR2 SYGVQD (reference sequence). DNA for the CDR3: TGCGCCAGCCGACGGGACTCCGATTTCGGTGAGCAGTTCTTC. Its protein is CASRRDSDFGEQFF.

The rearrangement uses TRBV5-8 and TRBJ2-7; D not resolved. V shed 4 bases and J shed 4 bases, with 15 bases lying between them. Germline V gene lookup returns CDR1 SGHTS and CDR2 YDEGEE. The CDR3 sequence is 14 residues long. DNA of the CDR3: TGTGCCAGCAGCCCCTCCTGGACCTCGTACGAGCAGTACTTC. The encoded protein is CASSPSWTSYEQYF.

This chain links TRBV7-9 with TRBJ2-2, with 7 bases identical to TRBD2. Trimming at V came to 1 base and at J to 4 bases, leaving 3 bases not matched to a gene. The CDR3 spans 15 residues. Germline CDR1 reads SEHNR; CDR2 reads FQNEAQ (reference sequence). CDR3 DNA: TGTGCCAGCAGCTTAGGAGCGGGAAGCACCGGGGAGCTGTTTTTT. Translating it yields CASSLGAGSTGELFF.

The chain combines TRBV5-1 with TRBJ2-7, with TRBD1 as a possible D gene (6 bases). The V end lost 5 bases, the J end lost 2 bases, and 14 bases lay between the germline ends. The CDR3 runs to 14 residues. Germline V gives CDR1 SGHRS, CDR2 YFSETQ. The CDR3 DNA follows: TGCGCCAGCAGGGAACAGGGTAGAACCTACGAGCAGTACTTC. It is translated as CASREQGRTYEQYF.

V is TRBV27 and J is TRBJ2-2; tentative D call: TRBD1 (5 bases). CDR1 is MNHEY and CDR2 is SMNVEV in the germline V gene (reference sequence). The CDR3 runs to 17 residues. Trimming cost V 5 bases and J 1 base, with 17 bases left between them. The CDR3 here is CASSGPPRTLNTGELFF. Written as DNA, the CDR3 is TGTGCCAGCAGTGGACCCCCCCGGACACTGAACACCGGGGAGCTGTTTTTT.

The gene calls are TRBV4-1 and TRBJ1-3; D is ambiguous. The V end lost 0 bases, the J end lost 0 bases, and 9 bases lay between the germline ends. Germline CDR1 is MGHRA and CDR2 is YSYEKL. CDR3 length: 16 residues. The CDR3 DNA sequence: TGCGCCAGCAGCCAAGACGGGTCGTACTCTGGAAACACCATATATTTT. It is translated as CASSQDGSYSGNTIYF.